This T cell receptor (beta chain) appears in the sequencing data of a study of blood T cells in healthy people across ages. Study-wide results and caveats: Versus aged donors, long-lived donors had higher diversity and more naive CD4+ cells.

J gave up 6 bases and V 8 bases, and 4 bases lay outside the gene matches. The CDR3 is made up of 13 amino acids. Germline V gene sequence: CDR1 MNHEY, CDR2 SVGEGT. Extracted total RNA amounted to at least 5.5 micrograms for each sample. Next came a second PCR, run for about 6 to 12 cycles, which used a sample-barcoded 5' primer along with a J-beta primer mix. TCRdb analysed the 5' RACE reads with MiXCR anew, one entry per CDR3 protein. The sample comprises roughly 860,000 distinct CDR3 sequences, roughly 60% of which are singletons, and 25% to 35% rests with the top ten. As regards this clonotype: Its antigen is unknown.

The specimen sequenced was blood. This sequence joins TRBV6-2 or TRBV6-3 and TRBJ2-2, with 9 bases aligning to TRBD2. The clonotype was recovered from a man aged 25-45 years in good health. CDR3 protein: CASGPSGAGELFF. CDR3 DNA: TGTGCCAGCGGACCTAGCGGGGCCGGGGAGCTGTTTTTT.